This TCR beta chain originates from a study of cytomegalovirus exposure and HLA in healthy donors. V was cut by 3 bases and J by 1 base, with 13 bases left in between. CDR1 and CDR2 from the germline V gene are SEHNR and FQNEAQ (reference sequence). The CDR3 has 17 amino acids. This clone has only a few counts. What it binds is unknown. General study findings and limits: Analyzed later, association rates of TCRs varied across HLA loci, with DRB1 most and HLA-C fewest.

The PCR was carried out with 60 Vbeta primers and 13 Jbeta primers. Method: immunoSEQ multiplex PCR; TCRdb's copy keeps in-frame clones and lacks some. The sample yields some 100,000 clones, around three quarters seen once. This clonotype was obtained from a woman in her forties or fifties in good health and CMV-seropositive. The specimen was PBMCs. V is TRBV7-9 and J is TRBJ1-6; tentatively, D is TRBD1 (6 bases). The DNA of the CDR3 is TGTGCCAGCAGCTTCGTGGACAGTTTTTCCTATAATTCACCCCTCCACTTT. Translation: CASSFVDSFSYNSPLHF.